This TCR beta chain was obtained from a study of cytomegalovirus exposure and HLA in healthy donors. Overall study results and limits: Some segments of the V type, notably TRBV6-2 and TRBV6-3, were excluded as indistinguishable. Presence/absence analyses assumed roughly uniform sequencing depth across donors, which may not hold. Further analysis was carried out later, and it showed several of the most significant clusters appearing linked to common viral pathogens. In a later analysis, TCR association rates varied by HLA locus: DRB1 most, HLA-C fewest.

On this clone itself: Its antigen is unknown.

Researchers ran the PCR with 60 Vbeta and 13 Jbeta primers. Measured with immunoSEQ multiplex PCR; TCRdb has only the in-frame clones, and not every one. The repertoire holds about 120,000 clones, with about two thirds as singletons. Trimming stripped 4 bases from V and 5 bases from J, with 24 bases between. The CDR3 length is 17 residues. The V gene's germline CDR1 is SGHNT and CDR2 YYREEE (reference sequence). The sequenced sample consisted of PBMCs. This TCR was sampled from a woman between 35 and 50 years old in good health and CMV-seropositive. The V call is TRBV5-4, the J call TRBJ2-5, with D possibly being TRBD2 (7 bases). CDR3 region: CASSPPGGTGAVETQYF. For the CDR3, the DNA is TGTGCCAGCAGCCCCCCCGGGGGGACGGGGGCCGTCGAGACCCAGTACTTC. Full variable domain (missing parts from reference TRBV5-4 and TRBJ2-5): ETGVTQSPTHLIKTRGQQVTLRCSSQSGHNTVSWYQQALGQGPQFIFQYYREEENGRGNFPPRFSGLQFPNYSSELNVNALELDDSALYLCASSPPGGTGAVETQYFGPGTRLLVL.